This T cell receptor beta chain comes out of a study of T cell responses to AZD1222 COVID-19 vaccine (dated by TCRdb to about 2021). General notes on the study: AZD1222 recipients whose second dose came at about 4 weeks and those whose second dose came at about 12 weeks were combined into one group, since spike-specific TCR depth and breadth did not differ between the two schedules. A total of 230 to 250 trial participants underwent TCR sequencing, of whom around 210 had received two doses of AZD1222 and about 26 had received two doses of the MenACWY control vaccine. Enrollment into the trials was organized by age into subgroups of 18-55, 56-69 and 70-plus years, and those subgroups contained roughly 160, 29 and 62 TCR-sequenced participants, respectively. The study at large found these results: Because no day 14 peak-response samples were available, the repertoires could be characterized only after the peak T cell response. Nearly half of unique spike-specific TCRs reportedly recognized epitopes outside regions mutated in the B.1.351 and B.1.1.7 variants. After two AZD1222 doses, spike-specific TCR breadth and depth were significantly higher than at day 0 and than in MenACWY recipients. In the small 56-69-year group, the increase in depth fell short of significance, most likely because of low power. The whole spike protein was spanned by vaccine-associated CD4 TCRs, and dominant responses were seen in regions 160-218 and 743-854. Participants were mostly white British and included more females than males, and it was suggested by the authors that clonal diversity may have been underestimated. Conclusions about previously exposed vaccinees are limited because only six or seven AZD1222 recipients were SARS-CoV-2 seropositive at baseline.

This clone was seen a single time. The specificity of this receptor is unknown. No base quality values were provided; no much bigger clone lies one nucleotide off. The time point label corresponds to: baseline before first vaccination. Samples from vaccinated people were obtained from the UK trials COV001 and COV002, which included a single-blind randomized controlled phase 2/3 trial of AZD1222 (ChAdOx1 nCoV-19) in healthy adults. For TCRbeta chain sequencing, PBMC samples from trial participants were taken at day 0 and at day 28 after the second dose. The CDR3 regions of human TCRbeta chains were analyzed by immunosequencing. Per the original workflow: TCRs in the repertoires were matched against a reference library of SARS-CoV-2-specific TCRs that had been generated with the MIRA antigen-specificity platform. Breadth was defined as the fraction of unique TCRs that were SARS-CoV-2-associated. Depth was defined as the fraction of total T cells that were SARS-CoV-2-associated. Using the MIRA data, every spike-specific TCR was mapped to the spike region that the TCR reacted to and assigned to either a CD4 or a CD8 class. Log10-transformed breadth and depth values were compared by one-way ANOVA with Sidak's multiple comparisons tests. This immuneACCESS table, as held by TCRdb, lists in-frame sequences with V and J called but not all clones. Of the missing ones, under half trace to an unresolved V gene in checked studies; the others have no known cause. V and J calls and clone size are copied from that table; D and trimming were computed from the DNA. This sample lists 110,000 to 150,000 clones; 80% to 95% were detected once. About 3.7% of the sample belongs to the ten largest clones.

This sequence was found in an adult in good health. The input for sequencing was peripheral blood, taken on day 0 of AZD1222 vaccination.

The nucleotide sequence is TGTGCCACCAAAGGCAGGGGGGACACCGGGGAGCTGTTTTTT. This gives the protein CATKGRGDTGELFF. Recombination linked TRBV24-1 to TRBJ2-2; the D gene is perhaps TRBD1, from 7 matching bases. From a lookup of the germline V gene, CDR1 and CDR2 are KGHDR and SFDVKD. V and J are truncated by 8 bases and 3 bases respectively, leaving an intervening sequence of 12 bases. Inclusive of the bounding cysteine and phenylalanine, the CDR3 is 14 residues long. Just the 42-base CDR3 DNA is kept, in frame starting at base 1.